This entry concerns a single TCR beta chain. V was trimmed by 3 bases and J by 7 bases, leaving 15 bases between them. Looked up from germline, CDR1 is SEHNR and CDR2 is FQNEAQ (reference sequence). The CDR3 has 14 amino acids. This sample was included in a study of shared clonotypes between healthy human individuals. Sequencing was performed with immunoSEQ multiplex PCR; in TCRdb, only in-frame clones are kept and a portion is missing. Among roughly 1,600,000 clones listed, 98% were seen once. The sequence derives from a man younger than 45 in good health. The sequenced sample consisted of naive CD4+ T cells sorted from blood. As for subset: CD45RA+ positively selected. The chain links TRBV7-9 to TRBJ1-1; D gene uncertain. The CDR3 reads CASSFAGSSNEAFF. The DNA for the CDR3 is TGTGCCAGCAGCTTCGCCGGGTCGTCCAATGAAGCTTTCTTT.